The entry that follows covers one T cell receptor beta chain sequence. The CDR3 consists of 14 residues. The germline gives CDR1 SEHNR, CDR2 FQNEAQ (reference sequence). From the 5' RACE reads, TCRdb lists one entry per CDR3 protein and no DNA. Its clone listing holds a few hundred thousand distinct CDR3 sequences. The sample comes from a study of T cells expressing NK-cell markers. Study-level information: Cells sorted as CD3+CD56+NKG2C+, CD3+CD56+NKG2C- and CD3+CD56-NKG2C+ T cells supplied the TCR beta repertoires.

This clonotype originated in a man between 18 and 35 years old in good health. Sample: blood T cells: a sorted CD56 or NKG2C T cell subset, CD4+ or CD8+ T cells, or bulk PBMC T cells (not recorded which). The rearrangement uses TRBV7-9 and TRBJ2-1; TCRdb names TRBD2, which stays unverified in the absence of DNA. The CDR3 protein is CASSPGGLANEQFF.